These T cell receptor beta chains were read from a single sample in a study of T cell responses to AZD1222 COVID-19 vaccine. TCRdb's table, derived via immunoSEQ multiplex PCR, lists solely in-frame clones and lacks some. The sample lists 100,000 to 130,000 clones, approximately 86% occurring once. This specimen was peripheral blood, taken on day 0 of AZD1222 vaccination. Source of these receptors: an adult in good health. Each CDR3 is given with its conserved first and last residue. Each record gives: D gene, J gene, clone size, V gene, CDR3 DNA, CDR3 protein. A D gene is named only where the DNA matches it firmly. Only some rows state a clone size, as once, few, many or a class for expanded clones.

>TRBD1|TRBJ1-1|.|TRBV5-6
TGTGCCAGCAGCACAACCACCGGGACAGGGGGTTACATGAACACTGAAGCTTTCTTT
CASSTTTGTGGYMNTEAFF
>TRBD2|TRBJ2-2|.|TRBV24-1
TGTGCCGCAAGCGGGGGAGCCCCCGGGGAGCTGTTTTTT
CAASGGAPGELFF
>.|TRBJ1-1|few|TRBV10-1
TGCGCCAGCCTCAGAGGAGGGCATAACTCTGAAGCTTTCTTT
CASLRGGHNSEAFF
>.|TRBJ2-2|.|TRBV6-5
TGTGCCAGCAGTTACTCGATAAGGGGGAACGGGGAGCTGTTTTTT
CASSYSIRGNGELFF
>.|TRBJ2-3|.|TRBV6-4
TGTGCCAGCAGTGACGGCCTTGACGCAGATACGCAGTATTTT
CASSDGLDADTQYF
>.|TRBJ1-3|.|TRBV6-5
TGTGCCAGCAGTTTGGCCGGTTGGAACACCATATATTTT
CASSLAGWNTIYF
>.|TRBJ1-4|.|TRBV7-6
TGTGCCAGCAGCTTAAGGGACGGCGGTAGGGAAAAACTGTTTTTT
CASSLRDGGREKLFF
>TRBD2|TRBJ2-1|.|TRBV28
TGTGCCAGCAGCCGAACTAGCGGGGGGGTAGTTGAGCAGTTCTTC
CASSRTSGGVVEQFF
>.|TRBJ1-5|.|TRBV19
TGTGCCAGTACTTTGATGGGGGCTGGAGTGCCCCAGCATTTT
CASTLMGAGVPQHF
>TRBD2|TRBJ2-3|.|TRBV5-1
TGCGCCAGCAGCACCCTGGGACTAGCGGGGGCCCTGGCGACAGATACGCAGTATTTT
CASSTLGLAGALATDTQYF
>TRBD1|TRBJ1-4|.|TRBV28
TGTGCCAGCAGTTTGACAGGGATGTCTAATGAAAAACTGTTTTTT
CASSLTGMSNEKLFF
>.|TRBJ1-5|.|TRBV2
TGTGCCAGCAATTCAGGTAGCAATCAGCCCCAGCATTTT
CASNSGSNQPQHF
>.|TRBJ1-1|.|TRBV5-1
TGCGCCAGCAGCTTGGGGTCCACCAAGAACACTGAAGCTTTCTTT
CASSLGSTKNTEAFF
>TRBD2|TRBJ2-3|.|TRBV3-1/TRBV3-2
TGTGCCAGCAGCCAAGATTGGAGCGGGGGGCACACAGATACGCAGTATTTT
CASSQDWSGGHTDTQYF
>.|TRBJ1-6|few|TRBV19
TGTGCCAGTATAGGGCAGGTCGGTTCAACCCTCCACTTT
CASIGQVGSTLHF
>TRBD1|TRBJ2-7|.|TRBV30
TGTGCCTGGAGTACATCCGACAGGGGGAGGCAGTACTTC
CAWSTSDRGRQYF
>.|TRBJ2-4|.|TRBV7-2
TGTGCCAGCAGCTCCGTCGGCATGGCCAAAAACATTCAGTACTTC
CASSSVGMAKNIQYF
>.|TRBJ1-2|.|TRBV6-5
TGTGCCAGCAGTTACTCGAGCGGATTATACTATGGCTACACCTTC
CASSYSSGLYYGYTF
>.|TRBJ2-1|once|TRBV21-1
TGTGCCAGCAGCAGCGGACTAGCGGGATCGAGCTCCTACAATGAGCAGTTCTTC
CASSSGLAGSSSYNEQFF
>TRBD2|TRBJ2-2|.|TRBV7-2
TGTGCCAGCAGCCCACTAGCGGTTAACACCGGGGAGCTGTTTTTT
CASSPLAVNTGELFF
>.|TRBJ2-1|.|TRBV3-1/TRBV3-2
TGTGCCAGCAGCCAAGTGGCTCAGTCCCCTCACAATGAGCAGTTCTTC
CASSQVAQSPHNEQFF
>.|TRBJ1-2|.|TRBV5-6
TGTGCCAGCAGCTTGGCCCGCGGAGCTAACTATGGCTACACCTTC
CASSLARGANYGYTF
>.|TRBJ1-2|.|TRBV7-2
TGTGCCAGCAGCCCGGACGGCCAACCTTATGGCTACACCTTC
CASSPDGQPYGYTF
>.|TRBJ1-2|.|TRBV7-9
TGTGCCAGCAGCTCCGGGGGAGAGTTACGGTATGGCTACACCTTC
CASSSGGELRYGYTF
>TRBD1|TRBJ2-1|.|TRBV28
TGTGCCAGCGCGTGGCAGGGGGCTTACAATGAGCAGTTCTTC
CASAWQGAYNEQFF
>TRBD1|TRBJ2-7|.|TRBV7-8
TGTGCCAGCAGCTTGACCGGGACAGGGGGACCCGCTGGGGCCTACGAGCAGTACTTC
CASSLTGTGGPAGAYEQYF
>TRBD1|TRBJ1-5|.|TRBV6-1
TGTGCCAGCAGTGAAAATCCCACAGGGGCAAATCAGCCCCAGCATTTT
CASSENPTGANQPQHF
>.|TRBJ2-2|.|TRBV4-1
TGCGCCAGCAGCCAATACACCGGGGAGCTGTTTTTT
CASSQYTGELFF